This T cell receptor beta chain was sequenced for a study of CD8+ T cells in alopecia areata. The treatment was: oral pan-JAK inhibitor, 5-10 mg twice daily. In alopecia areata patients, both lesional scalp punch biopsies and peripheral blood were collected. cDNA reverse transcribed from extracted RNA served as the sequencing template. Profiled with immunoSEQ multiplex PCR; TCRdb holds only in-frame clones, not every one. Of about 220,000 clones in the sample, approximately 57% were seen once. V was pared by 0 bases and J by 6 bases, with 6 bases between. The V gene's germline CDR1 is SGHTA and CDR2 FQGNSA. The CDR3 length is 13 residues.

J is TRBJ1-5 and V is TRBV7-2; no firm D call. The clonotype originates from a human donor with alopecia areata. Source: CD4+ T cells sorted from blood, taken at week 4, from a patient treated with tofacitinib. CDR3: CASSLALVQPQHF. DNA of the CDR3: TGTGCCAGCAGCTTAGCGCTGGTTCAGCCCCAGCATTTT.